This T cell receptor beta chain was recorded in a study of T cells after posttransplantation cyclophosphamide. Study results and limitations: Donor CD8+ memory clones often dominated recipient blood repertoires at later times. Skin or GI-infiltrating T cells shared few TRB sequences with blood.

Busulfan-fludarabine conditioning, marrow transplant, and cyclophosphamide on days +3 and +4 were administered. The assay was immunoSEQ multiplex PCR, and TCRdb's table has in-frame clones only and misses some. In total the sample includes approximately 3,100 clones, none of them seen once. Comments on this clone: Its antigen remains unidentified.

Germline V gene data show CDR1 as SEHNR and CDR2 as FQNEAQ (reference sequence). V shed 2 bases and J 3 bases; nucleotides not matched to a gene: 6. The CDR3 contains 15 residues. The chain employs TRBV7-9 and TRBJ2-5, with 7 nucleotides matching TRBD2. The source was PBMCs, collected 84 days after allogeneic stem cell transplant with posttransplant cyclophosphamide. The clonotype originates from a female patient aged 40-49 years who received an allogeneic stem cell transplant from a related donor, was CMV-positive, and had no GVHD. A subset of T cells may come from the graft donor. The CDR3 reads CASSLTSRGEETQYF. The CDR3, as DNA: TGTGCCAGCAGCTTAACTTCCCGGGGGGAAGAGACCCAGTACTTC.